This TCR beta chain was recovered during a study of blood T cell repertoires in COVID-19. Germline V gives CDR1 LGHDT, CDR2 YNNKEL (reference sequence). V lost 0 bases to trimming and J lost 3 bases, with 9 bases between them. This CDR3 has 15 amino acids. Using immunoSEQ multiplex PCR, the repertoire was profiled, and TCRdb retains in-frame clones only, with some absent. The sample holds 130,000 or so clones, roughly 80% seen once. This chain connects TRBV3-1 (or the pseudogene TRBV3-2) to TRBJ2-1; perhaps TRBD2 as D (6 bases). The clonotype comes from a man aged 60 to 69 with acute or convalescent COVID-19. Sequencing was done on a sample of peripheral blood. CDR3 in amino acids: CASSQDGTHYNEQFF. The CDR3 DNA follows: TGTGCCAGCAGCCAAGATGGGACTCACTACAATGAGCAGTTCTTC.